This T cell receptor (beta chain) originates from a study of cytomegalovirus exposure and HLA in healthy donors. Study observations and caveats: Three of the chains that were CMV-associated were confirmed in vitro to be specific for CMV antigens. Later analysis found that TCR beta chains associated with HLA were more clonally expanded than other, equally common chains.

The PCR was carried out with 60 Vbeta primers and 13 Jbeta primers. TCRdb keeps only in-frame clones here, not all; method: immunoSEQ multiplex PCR. The sample has roughly 160,000 clones, about 80% seen once. In the case of this clone: Its matching antigen is unknown.

CDR3 length equals 11 residues. The ends were cut back, 6 bases at V and 11 bases at J, with 11 bases in the middle. Germline V gene data show CDR1 as SGHDN and CDR2 as FVKESK. The specimen was PBMCs. This chain joins TRBV14 and TRBJ2-1; tentative D call: TRBD2 (5 bases). The source is a man younger than 35 in good health and CMV-seropositive. The CDR3 coding sequence is TGTGCCAGCAGTGGAGGCATTAAGCAGTTCTTC. This encodes CASSGGIKQFF. Full variable domain (rest looked up from reference TRBV14 and TRBJ2-1): EAGVTQFPSHSVIEKGQTVTLRCDPISGHDNLYWYRRVMGKEIKFLLHFVKESKQDESGMPNNRFLAERTGGTYSTLKVQPAELEDSGVYFCASSGGIKQFFGPGTRLTVL.